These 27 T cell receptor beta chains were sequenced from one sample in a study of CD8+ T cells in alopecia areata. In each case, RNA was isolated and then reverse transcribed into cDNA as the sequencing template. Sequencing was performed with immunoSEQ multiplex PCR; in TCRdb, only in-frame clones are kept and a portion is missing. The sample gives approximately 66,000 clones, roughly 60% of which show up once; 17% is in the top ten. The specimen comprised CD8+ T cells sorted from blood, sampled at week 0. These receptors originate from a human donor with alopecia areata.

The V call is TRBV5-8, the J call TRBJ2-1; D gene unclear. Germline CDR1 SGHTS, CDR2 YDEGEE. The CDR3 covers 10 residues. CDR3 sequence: CARRFDEQFF. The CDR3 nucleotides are TGTGCAAGAAGGTTCGATGAGCAGTTCTTC. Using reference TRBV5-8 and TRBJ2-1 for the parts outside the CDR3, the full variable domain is EAGVTQSPTHLIKTRGQQATLRCSPISGHTSVYWYQQALGLGLQFLLWYDEGEERNRGNFPPRFSGRQFPNYSSELNVNALELEDSALYLCARRFDEQFFGPGTRLTVL.

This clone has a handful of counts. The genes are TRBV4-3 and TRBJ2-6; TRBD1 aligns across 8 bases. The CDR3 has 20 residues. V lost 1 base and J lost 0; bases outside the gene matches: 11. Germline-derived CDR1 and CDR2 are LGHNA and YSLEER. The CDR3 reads CASSQGTQGQVLSGANVLTF. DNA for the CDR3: TGCGCCAGCAGCCAAGGCACCCAGGGACAGGTCCTCTCTGGGGCCAACGTCCTGACTTTC.

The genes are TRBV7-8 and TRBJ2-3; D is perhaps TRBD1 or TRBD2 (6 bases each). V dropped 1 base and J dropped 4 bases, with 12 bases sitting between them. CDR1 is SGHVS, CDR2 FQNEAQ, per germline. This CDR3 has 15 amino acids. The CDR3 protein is CASSLDTGAADTQYF. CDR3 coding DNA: TGTGCCAGCAGCTTAGACACGGGGGCGGCAGATACGCAGTATTTT. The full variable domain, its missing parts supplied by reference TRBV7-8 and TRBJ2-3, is GAGVSQSPRYKVAKRGQDVALRCDPISGHVSLFWYQQALGQGPEFLTYFQNEAQLDKSGLPSDRFFAERPEGSVSTLKIQRTQQEDSAVYLCASSLDTGAADTQYFGPGTRLTVL.

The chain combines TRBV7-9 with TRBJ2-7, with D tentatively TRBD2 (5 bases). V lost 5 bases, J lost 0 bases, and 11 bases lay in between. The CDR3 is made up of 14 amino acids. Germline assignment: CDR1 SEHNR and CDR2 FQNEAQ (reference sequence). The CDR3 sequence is CASSQEEGSYEQYF. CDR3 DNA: TGTGCCAGCAGCCAAGAAGAGGGCTCCTACGAGCAGTACTTC.

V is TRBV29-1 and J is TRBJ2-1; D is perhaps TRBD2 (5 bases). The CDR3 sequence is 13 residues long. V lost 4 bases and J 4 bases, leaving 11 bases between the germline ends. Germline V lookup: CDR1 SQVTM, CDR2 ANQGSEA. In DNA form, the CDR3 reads TGCAGCGTTGTCGTACTAGATTACAATGAGCAGTTCTTC. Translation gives CSVVVLDYNEQFF.

CDR3 nucleotides: TGTGCCAGCAGCCCCACCGGGACGTTGTGGGAGCAGTACTTC. Its translation is CASSPTGTLWEQYF. The genes are TRBV7-9 and TRBJ2-7; the D call may be TRBD1 or TRBD2 (5 bases each). Germline V gene data show CDR1 as SEHNR and CDR2 as FQNEAQ (reference sequence). The CDR3 contains 14 residues. Trimming stripped 5 bases from V and 7 bases from J, with 18 bases between.

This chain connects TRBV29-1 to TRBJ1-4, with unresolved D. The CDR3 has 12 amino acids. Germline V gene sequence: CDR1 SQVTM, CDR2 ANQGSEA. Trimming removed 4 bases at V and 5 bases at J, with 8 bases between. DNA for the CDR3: TGCAGCGTTGCTGGGGAGAATGAAAAACTGTTTTTT. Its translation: CSVAGENEKLFF.

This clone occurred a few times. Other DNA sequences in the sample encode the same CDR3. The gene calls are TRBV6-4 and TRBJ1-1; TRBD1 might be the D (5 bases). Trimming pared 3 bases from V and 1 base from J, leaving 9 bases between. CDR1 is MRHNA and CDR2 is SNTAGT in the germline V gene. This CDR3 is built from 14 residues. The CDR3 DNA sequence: TGTGCCAGCAGTGAGGGGGGTTCGAACACTGAAGCTTTCTTT. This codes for CASSEGGSNTEAFF.

CDR3 in amino acids: CATSREVMTVQGPKQYF. DNA of the CDR3: TGTGCCACCAGCAGGGAGGTTATGACAGTCCAGGGGCCCAAGCAGTACTTC. This rearrangement joins TRBV15 to TRBJ2-7, with a tentative D call TRBD1 (6 bases). V lost 3 bases, J lost 8 bases, and 26 bases lay in between. Germline CDR1 is LNHNV and CDR2 is YYDKDF (reference sequence). The CDR3 extends over 17 amino acids.

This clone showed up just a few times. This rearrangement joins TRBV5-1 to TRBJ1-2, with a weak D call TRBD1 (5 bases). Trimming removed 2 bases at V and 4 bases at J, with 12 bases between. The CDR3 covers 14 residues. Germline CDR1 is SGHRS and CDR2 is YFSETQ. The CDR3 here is CASSFLDTSYGYTF. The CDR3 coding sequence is TGCGCCAGCAGCTTCCTGGACACAAGCTATGGCTACACCTTC.

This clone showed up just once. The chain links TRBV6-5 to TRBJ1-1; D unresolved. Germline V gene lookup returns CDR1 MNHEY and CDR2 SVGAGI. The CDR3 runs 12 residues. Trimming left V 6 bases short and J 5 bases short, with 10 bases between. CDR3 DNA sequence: TGTGCCAGCAGCAAAACAAGTACTGAAGCTTTCTTT. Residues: CASSKTSTEAFF.

CDR3 sequence: CSVEGDSLNTEAFF. The CDR3 coding sequence is TGCAGCGTTGAAGGGGACAGCCTGAACACTGAAGCTTTCTTT. The chain joins TRBV29-1 to TRBJ1-1; 7 nucleotides agree with TRBD1. V trimming: 1 base; J trimming: 0 bases; junction bases outside the gene matches: 2. This CDR3 has 14 amino acids. From germline, CDR1 is SQVTM and CDR2 ANQGSEA.

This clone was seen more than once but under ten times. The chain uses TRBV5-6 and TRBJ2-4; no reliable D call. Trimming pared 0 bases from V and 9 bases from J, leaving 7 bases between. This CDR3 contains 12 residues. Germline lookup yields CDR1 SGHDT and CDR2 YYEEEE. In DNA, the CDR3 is TGTGCCAGCAGCTTGGGCCAGTTCATTCAGTACTTC. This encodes CASSLGQFIQYF.

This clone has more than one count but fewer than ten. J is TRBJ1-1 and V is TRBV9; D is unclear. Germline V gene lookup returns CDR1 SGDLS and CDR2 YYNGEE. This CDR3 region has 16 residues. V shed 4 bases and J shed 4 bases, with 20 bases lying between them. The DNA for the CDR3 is TGTGCCAGCAGCCCCGGCCCCCCCGACGGGTCCACTGAAGCTTTCTTT. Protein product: CASSPGPPDGSTEAFF.

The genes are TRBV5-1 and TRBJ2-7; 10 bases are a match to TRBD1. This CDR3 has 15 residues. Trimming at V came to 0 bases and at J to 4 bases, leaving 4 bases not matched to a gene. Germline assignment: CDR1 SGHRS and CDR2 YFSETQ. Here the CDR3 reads CASSLAGTGVYEQYF. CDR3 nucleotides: TGCGCCAGCAGCTTGGCCGGGACAGGGGTTTACGAGCAGTACTTC.

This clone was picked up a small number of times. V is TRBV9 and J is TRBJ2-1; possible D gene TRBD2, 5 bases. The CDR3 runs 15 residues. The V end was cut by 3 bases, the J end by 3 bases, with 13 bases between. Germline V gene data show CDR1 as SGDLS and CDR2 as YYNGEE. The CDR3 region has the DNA TGTGCCAGCAGCGCGGGAAGTGTAAACTACAATGAGCAGTTCTTC. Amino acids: CASSAGSVNYNEQFF. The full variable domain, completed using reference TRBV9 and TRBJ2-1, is DSGVTQTPKHLITATGQRVTLRCSPRSGDLSVYWYQQSLDQGLQFLIQYYNGEERAKGNILERFSAQQFPDLHSELNLSSLELGDSALYFCASSAGSVNYNEQFFGPGTRLTVL.

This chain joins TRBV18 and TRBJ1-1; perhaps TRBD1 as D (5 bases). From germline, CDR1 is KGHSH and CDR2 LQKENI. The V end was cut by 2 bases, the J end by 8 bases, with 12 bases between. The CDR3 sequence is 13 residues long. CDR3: CASSPIKGPEAFF. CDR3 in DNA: TGTGCCAGCTCACCAATAAAGGGACCCGAAGCTTTCTTT.

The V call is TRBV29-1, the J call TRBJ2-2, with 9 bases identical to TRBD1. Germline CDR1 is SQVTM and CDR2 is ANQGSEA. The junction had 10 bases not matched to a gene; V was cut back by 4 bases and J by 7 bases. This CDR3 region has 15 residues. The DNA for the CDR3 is TGCAGCGTTGCCGGGGGACAGGGATCGAGCGGGGAGCTGTTTTTT. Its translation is CSVAGGQGSSGELFF.

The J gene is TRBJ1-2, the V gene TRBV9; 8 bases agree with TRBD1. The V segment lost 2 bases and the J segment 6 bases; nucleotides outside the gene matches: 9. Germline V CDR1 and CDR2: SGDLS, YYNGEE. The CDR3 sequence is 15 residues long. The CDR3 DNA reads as TGTGCCAGCAGCGTGGCGGACAGGGAGACTAATGGCTACACCTTC. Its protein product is CASSVADRETNGYTF.

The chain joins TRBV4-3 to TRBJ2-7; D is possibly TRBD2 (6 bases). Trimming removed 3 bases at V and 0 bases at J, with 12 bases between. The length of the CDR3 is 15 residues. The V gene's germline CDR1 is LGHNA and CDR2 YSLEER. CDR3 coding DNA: TGCGCCAGCAGCCAGGGGACTTCGTTCTCCTACGAGCAGTACTTC. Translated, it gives CASSQGTSFSYEQYF.

DNA for the CDR3: TGTGCCAGCAGCTTAGCTCAAGGGTTGGAGACCCAGTACTTC. Protein sequence: CASSLAQGLETQYF. This chain joins TRBV7-9 and TRBJ2-5; D is unclear. Germline V gene sequence: CDR1 SEHNR, CDR2 FQNEAQ (reference sequence). CDR3 length equals 14 residues. Trimming shortened V by 0 bases and J by 5 bases, and 10 bases separated the two germline ends.

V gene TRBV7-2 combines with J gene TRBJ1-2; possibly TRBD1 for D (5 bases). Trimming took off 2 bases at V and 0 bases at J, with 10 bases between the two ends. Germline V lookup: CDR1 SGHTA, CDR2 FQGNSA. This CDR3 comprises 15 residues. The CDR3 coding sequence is TGTGCCAGCAGCTTACAGGGATTTACTAACTATGGCTACACCTTC. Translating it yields CASSLQGFTNYGYTF.

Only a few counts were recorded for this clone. The CDR3 spells CASSRDSGSGELFF. DNA for the CDR3: TGTGCCAGCAGTAGGGACAGTGGGTCCGGGGAGCTGTTTTTT. The J gene is TRBJ2-2, the V gene TRBV27; 7 bases are a match to TRBD1. CDR3 length equals 14 residues. Germline CDR1 reads MNHEY; CDR2 reads SMNVEV (reference sequence). Germline trimming cut 5 bases from V and 6 bases from J; bases unmatched to any gene: 6.

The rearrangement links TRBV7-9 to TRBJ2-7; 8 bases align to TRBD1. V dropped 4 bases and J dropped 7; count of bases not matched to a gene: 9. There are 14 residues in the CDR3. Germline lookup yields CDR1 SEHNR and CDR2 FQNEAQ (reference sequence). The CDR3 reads CASSSGQGPFEQYF. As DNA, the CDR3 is TGTGCCAGCAGCTCAGGACAGGGCCCCTTTGAGCAGTACTTC.

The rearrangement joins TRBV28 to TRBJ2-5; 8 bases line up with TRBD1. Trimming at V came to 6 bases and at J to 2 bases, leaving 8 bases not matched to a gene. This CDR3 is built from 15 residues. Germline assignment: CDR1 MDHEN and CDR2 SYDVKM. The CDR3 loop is CASRLAWTGQETQYF. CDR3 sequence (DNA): TGTGCCAGCAGACTGGCCTGGACAGGGCAAGAGACCCAGTACTTC.

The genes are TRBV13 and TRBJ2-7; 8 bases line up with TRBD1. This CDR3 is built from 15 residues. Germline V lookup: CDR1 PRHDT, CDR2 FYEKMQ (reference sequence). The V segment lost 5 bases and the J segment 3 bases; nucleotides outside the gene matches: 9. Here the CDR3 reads CASSPGGAGFYEQYF. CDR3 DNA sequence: TGTGCCAGCAGCCCAGGGGGCGCGGGTTTCTACGAGCAGTACTTC.

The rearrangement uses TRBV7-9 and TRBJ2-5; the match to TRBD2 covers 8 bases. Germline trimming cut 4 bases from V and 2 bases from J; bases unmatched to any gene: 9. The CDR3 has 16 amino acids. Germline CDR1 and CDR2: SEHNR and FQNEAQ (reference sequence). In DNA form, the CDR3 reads TGTGCCAGCAGCTGGACCGAGCGGGGGCATCAAGAGACCCAGTACTTC. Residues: CASSWTERGHQETQYF. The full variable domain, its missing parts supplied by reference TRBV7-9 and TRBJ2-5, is DTGVSQNPRHKITKRGQNVTFRCDPISEHNRLYWYRQTLGQGPEFLTYFQNEAQLEKSRLLSDRFSAERPKGSFSTLEIQRTEQGDSAMYLCASSWTERGHQETQYFGPGTRLLVL.